This TCR beta chain was found in a study of cytomegalovirus exposure and HLA in healthy donors. Both 60 Vbeta primers and 13 Jbeta primers went into the PCR. Sequenced by immunoSEQ multiplex PCR; TCRdb stores in-frame clones only, minus some. The sample includes under 200,000 clones, about 90% of them seen just once. The V and J ends lost 0 bases and 6 bases, in that order; junction bases with no gene match: 6. The CDR3 extends over 15 amino acids. CDR1 and CDR2 from the germline V gene are SGHRS and YFSETQ. This sequence originates from a boy younger than 10 in good health and CMV-seronegative. The V and J genes are TRBV5-1 and TRBJ2-1; 7 bases are a match to TRBD1. What was sequenced was PBMCs. In DNA form, the CDR3 reads TGCGCCAGCAGCTTGGGGGACAGAACCCTCAATGAGCAGTTCTTC. It codes for CASSLGDRTLNEQFF.